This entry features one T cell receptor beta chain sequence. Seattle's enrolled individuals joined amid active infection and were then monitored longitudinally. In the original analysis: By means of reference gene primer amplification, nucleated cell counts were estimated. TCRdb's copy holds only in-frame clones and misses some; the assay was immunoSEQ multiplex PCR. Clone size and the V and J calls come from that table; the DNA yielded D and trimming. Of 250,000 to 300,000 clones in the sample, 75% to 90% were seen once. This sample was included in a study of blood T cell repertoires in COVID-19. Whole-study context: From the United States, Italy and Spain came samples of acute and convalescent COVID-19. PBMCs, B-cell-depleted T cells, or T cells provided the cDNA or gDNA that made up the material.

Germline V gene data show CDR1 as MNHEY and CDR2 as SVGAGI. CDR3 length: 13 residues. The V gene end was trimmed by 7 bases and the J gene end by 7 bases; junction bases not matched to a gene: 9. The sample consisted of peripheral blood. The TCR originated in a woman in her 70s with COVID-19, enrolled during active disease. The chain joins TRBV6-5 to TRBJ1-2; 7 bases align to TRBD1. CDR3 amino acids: CASIMTGFFGYTF. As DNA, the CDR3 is TGTGCCAGCATTATGACAGGGTTCTTTGGCTACACCTTC.